What follows are 28 T cell receptor beta chains derived from one specimen sequenced in a study of blood T cells in healthy people across ages. Using a J-beta primer mix together with a sample-barcoded 5' primer, a second PCR was run for roughly 6 to 12 cycles. TCRdb itself ran the 5' RACE reads through MiXCR, one entry per CDR3 protein. The sample lists around 850,000 distinct CDR3 sequences, roughly 34% occurring once. Sequenced material: blood. The receptors were sampled from a man between 18 and 29 years old in good health.

This clonotype has a count of ten or more. The CDR3 DNA sequence: TGCGCCAGCAGCCCCGACTATACCAAAAACATTCAGTACTTC. Its translation: CASSPDYTKNIQYF. This chain uses TRBV5-1 with TRBJ2-4; maybe TRBD2 (5 bases). V dropped 4 bases and J dropped 2 bases, with 10 bases sitting between them. The CDR3 has 14 residues. Germline loops: CDR1 SGHRS, CDR2 YFSETQ. Using reference TRBV5-1 and TRBJ2-4 for the parts outside the CDR3, the full variable domain is KAGVTQTPRYLIKTRGQQVTLSCSPISGHRSVSWYQQTPGQGLQFLFEYFSETQRNKGNFPGRFSGRQFSNSRSEMNVSTLELGDSALYLCASSPDYTKNIQYFGAGTRLSVL.

Remarks on this clonotype: A single base separates this from a much larger clone, so it may be a read error. This chain uses TRBV5-1 with TRBJ2-4, with D possibly matching TRBD1 (6 bases). The assigned J gene may be wrong: the sequence end matches TRBJ2-5 better. This CDR3 spans 14 amino acids. CDR1 and CDR2 from the germline V gene are SGHRS and YFSETQ. CDR3 in DNA: TGCGCCAACAGGTTATGGACAGACCAAGAGACCCAGTACTTC. Its protein is CANRLWTDQETQYF.

Concerning this clonotype itself: One base away lies a much larger clone, so this may be a sequencing read error. V usage is TRBV6-2 or TRBV6-3 and J usage is TRBJ2-7, with unresolved D. CDR3 size: 11 residues. The germline CDR1 and CDR2 sequences are MNHEY and SVGEGT. V gave up 8 bases and J gave up 0 bases, with 5 bases separating them. CDR3 sequence: CASWDSYEQYF. The CDR3 region has the DNA TGTGCCAGCTGGGACTCCTACGAGCAGTACTTC.

This clonotype was counted a few times. The chain has TRBV7-9 and TRBJ2-7, with D perhaps TRBD2 (5 bases). The CDR3 length is 14 residues. CDR1 and CDR2 (germline): SEHNR, FQNEAQ (reference sequence). The V end lost 7 bases, the J end lost 7 bases, and 20 bases lay between the germline ends. For the CDR3, the DNA is TGTGCCAGCACCAAAACTAGTAATGTGAATGAGCAGTACTTC. Its protein is CASTKTSNVNEQYF.

This clonotype has a handful of counts. J is TRBJ2-2 and V is TRBV6-2 or TRBV6-3; D gene uncertain. The CDR3 runs to 14 residues. Germline lookup yields CDR1 MNHEY and CDR2 SVGEGT. Trimming removed 8 bases at V and 3 bases at J, with 13 bases between. The DNA of the CDR3 is TGTGCCAGCCAGAGGCAGATTTACACCGGGGAGCTGTTTTTT. Residues: CASQRQIYTGELFF.

The sample holds a few counts of this clonotype. The chain carries TRBV6-2 or TRBV6-3 and TRBJ1-5; tentatively, D is TRBD1 (5 bases). CDR1 MNHEY and CDR2 SVGEGT come from the germline V gene. The CDR3 is made up of 17 amino acids. Trimming took 8 bases from V and 2 from J, leaving 22 bases between them. Here the CDR3 reads CASGRGAGVSGNQPQHF. In nucleotides, the CDR3 is TGTGCCAGCGGGAGAGGGGCAGGAGTTTCTGGCAATCAGCCCCAGCATTTT.

This clonotype was observed a few times. The rearrangement links TRBV20-1 to TRBJ2-3; D ambiguous. This CDR3 spans 14 amino acids. Germline V gives CDR1 DFQATT, CDR2 SNEGSKA (reference sequence). V dropped 8 bases and J dropped 5 bases, with 20 bases sitting between them. In DNA form, the CDR3 reads TGCAGTCCTATCCCGGTGGCAGCAGTAGATACGCAGTATTTT. As protein: CSPIPVAAVDTQYF.

A word on this clonotype: Just one base apart from a much larger clone, this may be a read error. V gene TRBV12-3 or TRBV12-4 combines with J gene TRBJ1-2; possible D gene TRBD1, 5 bases. This CDR3 spans 16 amino acids. The CDR3, as DNA: TGTGCCAACAGTTCCGCCGACAGCATGCTGTGGAAAGGCTACACCTTC. This gives the protein CANSSADSMLWKGYTF.

In its sample, this clonotype was seen a few times. The genes are TRBV21-1 and TRBJ1-4. TRBV21-1 is deemed a pseudogene. The CDR3 is 15 residues long. CDR3 sequence (DNA): TGTGCCAGCAGCAAAGTAGTTTTTGTTTCGGAAAAACTGTTTTTT. Its protein is CASSKVVFVSEKLFF.

This sequence joins TRBV5-1 and TRBJ1-2, with 11 bases that match TRBD1. The V gene end was trimmed by 4 bases and the J gene end by 0 bases; junction bases not matched to a gene: 8. Germline-derived CDR1 and CDR2 are SGHRS and YFSETQ. CDR3 length: 17 residues. This CDR3 reads CASSGGTGGASNYGYTF. In DNA, the CDR3 is TGCGCCAGCAGCGGCGGGACAGGGGGGGCATCTAACTATGGCTACACCTTC.

The J gene is TRBJ2-2, the V gene TRBV4-1; D gene ambiguous. There are 14 residues in the CDR3. The V end was cut by 4 bases, the J end by 4 bases, with 10 bases between. CDR1 and CDR2 (germline): MGHRA, YSYEKL. This CDR3 reads CASSPALGTGELFF. The CDR3 DNA sequence: TGCGCCAGCAGCCCAGCCCTGGGCACCGGGGAGCTGTTTTTT.

In this sample, this clonotype turned up many times. The V gene is TRBV7-2, the J gene TRBJ2-7; the match to TRBD2 covers 13 bases. J gave up 4 bases and V 3 bases, and 3 bases lay outside the gene matches. CDR1 is SGHTA and CDR2 is FQGNSA in the germline V gene. The CDR3 has 15 residues. DNA for the CDR3: TGTGCCAGCAGCTTTATGACTAGCGGGGGGTACGAGCAGTACTTC. Its translation: CASSFMTSGGYEQYF.

With respect to this clonotype: At one boundary the junction diverges from the germline segment, which might be a read error. The V call is TRBV12-3 or TRBV12-4, the J call TRBJ1-2; TRBD1 matches at 7 bases. The CDR3 runs to 16 residues. The CDR3: CASSLVSQGVGNGYTF. CDR3 bases: TGTGCCAGCAGCTTAGTGAGCCAGGGGGTAGGGAATGGCTACACCTTC.

V gene TRBV12-3 or TRBV12-4 combines with J gene TRBJ1-2; D remains ambiguous. CDR3 size: 14 residues. Trimming took off 3 bases at V and 4 bases at J, with 12 bases between the two ends. The CDR3 sequence: CASSLGSEAYGYTF. DNA for the CDR3: TGTGCCAGCAGTTTGGGTTCAGAGGCCTATGGCTACACCTTC.

This clonotype has more than one count but fewer than ten. The chain has TRBV5-1 and TRBJ1-1; no reliable D call. The germline V and J ends were trimmed by 0 bases and 7 bases, with 16 bases remaining between them. Germline CDR1 SGHRS, CDR2 YFSETQ. The CDR3 runs 15 residues. CDR3 coding DNA: TGCGCCAGCAGCTTGGCCCGAGTAGGGTCGGATGAAGCTTTCTTT. Translation gives CASSLARVGSDEAFF.

A remark on this clonotype: A clone one base away is much larger, so this may be a read error. The V call is TRBV20-1, the J call TRBJ1-4; TRBD1 is a possible D gene (6 bases). Germline V lookup: CDR1 DFQATT, CDR2 SNEGSKA (reference sequence). Trimming pared 5 bases from V and 4 bases from J, leaving 17 bases between. The CDR3 length is 15 residues. CDR3 amino acids: CSAGAPGGLNEKLFF. The CDR3 coding sequence is TGCAGTGCTGGAGCCCCGGGGGGCCTTAATGAAAAACTGTTTTTT.

V is TRBV27 and J is TRBJ2-5; D might be TRBD1 or TRBD2, each matching 7 bases. The tail of the sequence fits TRBJ2-7 better, so the J call may be wrong. The germline gives CDR1 MNHEY, CDR2 SMNVEV (reference sequence). The CDR3 totals 16 residues. The CDR3 is CASSSYLRGGPYEQYF. The CDR3 region has the DNA TGTGCCAGCAGTTCCTACCTCAGGGGGGGGCCTTACGAGCAGTACTTC.

In this sample, this clonotype turned up a few times. V gene TRBV4-3 combines with J gene TRBJ1-2, with 10 bases aligning to TRBD1. Germline V lookup: CDR1 LGHNA, CDR2 YSLEER. The trim removed 4 bases at V and 5 bases at J, leaving 7 bases unmatched. CDR3 length equals 15 residues. This chain's CDR3 is CASSPGTGEGYGYTF. In DNA form, the CDR3 reads TGCGCCAGCAGCCCTGGGACAGGGGAGGGGTATGGCTACACCTTC.

A few counts support this clonotype. The V and J genes are TRBV2 and TRBJ2-5, with a possible D match to TRBD1 (5 bases). Germline CDR1 and CDR2: SNHLY and FYNNEI. V lost 3 bases, J lost 1 base, and 15 bases lay in between. There are 16 residues in the CDR3. This CDR3 is CASSDLMRQFQETQYF. CDR3 in DNA: TGTGCCAGCAGTGATTTGATGCGACAGTTCCAAGAGACCCAGTACTTC.

V and J are TRBV4-3 and TRBJ2-6; D gene ambiguous. The germline V gene encodes CDR1 LGHNA and CDR2 YSLEER. The CDR3 length is 19 residues. V was clipped by 0 bases and J by 2 bases, with 17 bases between them. This CDR3 is CASSQDEWDGGAGANVLTF. For the CDR3, the DNA is TGCGCCAGCAGCCAAGATGAATGGGATGGCGGCGCTGGGGCCAACGTCCTGACTTTC.

In this sample, this clonotype turned up a few times. The chain links TRBV20-1 to TRBJ1-2; possibly TRBD1 for D (5 bases). The germline CDR1 and CDR2 sequences are DFQATT and SNEGSKA (reference sequence). Trimming removed 0 bases from V and 7 bases from J, with 21 bases in between. The CDR3 loop spans 16 amino acids. The CDR3 DNA reads TGCAGTGCTAGAGACCCGCCAAGTTGGGGGATGGTTGGCTACACCTTC. Translating it yields CSARDPPSWGMVGYTF.

This clonotype occurred a few times. This chain joins TRBV10-3 and TRBJ1-6, with 9 nucleotides matching TRBD1. CDR3 size: 15 residues. Germline CDR1 and CDR2: ENHRY and SYGVKD. V shed 2 bases, J shed 8 bases, and the junction held 4 bases outside the gene matches. As DNA, the CDR3 is TGTGCCATCAGTGAGGGCCGACAGGGGGATTCACCCCTCCACTTT. Protein sequence: CAISEGRQGDSPLHF.

This clonotype appeared many times. The chain employs TRBV5-1 and TRBJ2-7, with TRBD1 as a possible D gene (5 bases). The CDR3 is made up of 17 amino acids. Trimming left V 0 bases short and J 7 bases short, with 23 bases between. Germline V gene lookup returns CDR1 SGHRS and CDR2 YFSETQ. CDR3 in amino acids: CASSLGSSRQGFLEQYF. The CDR3 DNA reads as TGCGCCAGCAGCTTGGGTTCTTCTCGGCAGGGTTTCTTAGAGCAGTACTTC. The whole variable domain, filled in from reference TRBV5-1 and TRBJ2-7, reads KAGVTQTPRYLIKTRGQQVTLSCSPISGHRSVSWYQQTPGQGLQFLFEYFSETQRNKGNFPGRFSGRQFSNSRSEMNVSTLELGDSALYLCASSLGSSRQGFLEQYFGPGTRLTVT.

The rearrangement links TRBV4-1 to TRBJ2-7; 9 positions match TRBD2. CDR3 size: 17 residues. CDR1 and CDR2 (germline): MGHRA, YSYEKL. With V trimmed by 0 bases and J by 4 bases, 10 bases remained unmatched. The CDR3 nucleotides read TGCGCCAGCAGCCAAGAACCTAGCGGGGTCTACCTTTACGAGCAGTACTTC. Amino acids: CASSQEPSGVYLYEQYF.

This rearrangement joins TRBV7-9 to TRBJ2-5; 10 nucleotides align to TRBD1. J was trimmed by 4 bases and V by 4 bases; bases with no gene match: 9. The CDR3 extends over 16 amino acids. The germline CDR1 and CDR2 sequences are SEHNR and FQNEAQ (reference sequence). CDR3 coding DNA: TGTGCCAGCAGCTCGTCCGACAGGGGGCTTCGAGAGACCCAGTACTTC. Translation gives CASSSSDRGLRETQYF.

Ten or more counts support this clonotype. The J gene is TRBJ2-3, the V gene TRBV9, with 8 bases matching TRBD1. The CDR3 covers 13 residues. J was trimmed by 4 bases and V by 7 bases; bases with no gene match: 5. Germline V lookup: CDR1 SGDLS, CDR2 YYNGEE. The CDR3 coding sequence is TGTGCCAGCGAGGGACAGGATCCAGATACGCAGTATTTT. This encodes CASEGQDPDTQYF. The full variable domain, its missing parts supplied by reference TRBV9 and TRBJ2-3, is DSGVTQTPKHLITATGQRVTLRCSPRSGDLSVYWYQQSLDQGLQFLIQYYNGEERAKGNILERFSAQQFPDLHSELNLSSLELGDSALYFCASEGQDPDTQYFGPGTRLTVL.

This clonotype was seen a handful of times. This CDR3 reads CASSLGQGSTQYF. The DNA of the CDR3 is TGCGCCAGCAGCTTGGGGCAGGGCTCGACCCAGTACTTC. The genes are TRBV5-1 and TRBJ2-5; a weak D match, TRBD1 (5 bases). The CDR3 is made up of 13 amino acids. Germline CDR1 reads SGHRS; CDR2 reads YFSETQ. V gave up 0 bases and J gave up 7 bases, with 10 bases separating them.

V is TRBV10-2 and J is TRBJ2-7; a possible D gene is TRBD2 (7 bases). V was shortened by 0 bases and J by 2 bases, with 14 bases between the two germline ends. There are 16 residues in the CDR3. The V gene's germline CDR1 is WSHSY and CDR2 SAAADI. In DNA, the CDR3 is TGCGCCAGCAGTGAGTCGGTGGGGGGGGACACCTACGAGCAGTACTTC. It translates to CASSESVGGDTYEQYF.